This is a list of T cell receptor beta chains from one sample in a study of cytomegalovirus exposure and HLA in healthy donors. TCRdb's table, derived via immunoSEQ multiplex PCR, lists solely in-frame clones and lacks some. Of about 130,000 clones in the sample, about 90% are singletons; the top ten hold approximately 3.3%. The sequenced sample consisted of PBMCs. The receptors were sampled from a man aged 30-40 years in good health and CMV-seronegative. Both conserved end residues are part of each CDR3. A D gene is named only where the DNA matches it firmly. Clone size, where shown, is once, few, many, or a class for clones that have expanded.

j_gene	v_gene	abundance	d_gene	CDR3aa	CDR3nt
TRBJ2-1	TRBV5-1	few	NA	CASSPERDEQFF	TGCGCCAGCAGCCCCGAGCGGGATGAGCAGTTCTTC
TRBJ2-3	TRBV11-2	NA	TRBD2	CASSLLAGGQDTQYF	TGTGCCAGCAGCTTACTAGCGGGGGGGCAAGATACGCAGTATTTT
TRBJ1-6	TRBV6-5	few	TRBD1	CASSYAGQGANSPLHF	TGTGCCAGCAGTTACGCAGGACAGGGGGCGAATTCACCCCTCCACTTT
TRBJ1-4	TRBV5-8	NA	NA	CASSPDMETEKLFF	TGTGCCAGCAGCCCGGACATGGAAACCGAAAAACTGTTTTTT
TRBJ2-1	TRBV5-1	NA	NA	CASSLGGRGNSYNEQFF	TGCGCCAGCAGCTTGGGAGGCAGGGGAAACTCCTACAATGAGCAGTTCTTC
TRBJ2-1	TRBV6-1	NA	NA	CASSVDTYNEQFF	TGTGCCAGCAGTGTGGACACCTACAATGAGCAGTTCTTC
TRBJ2-7	TRBV9	NA	NA	CASSVGTNERGYEQYF	TGTGCCAGCAGCGTAGGGACGAACGAGAGGGGGTACGAGCAGTACTTC
TRBJ2-7	TRBV5-1	NA	TRBD1	CASRRGTGDFTYEQYF	TGCGCCAGCAGGAGGGGGACAGGGGACTTTACCTACGAGCAGTACTTC
TRBJ1-2	TRBV6-5	few	NA	CASSYSGAYGYTF	TGTGCCAGCAGTTACTCTGGAGCCTATGGCTACACCTTC
TRBJ2-7	TRBV28	NA	NA	CASTSGGGLYEQYF	TGTGCCAGCACCTCAGGCGGGGGCCTTTACGAGCAGTACTTC
TRBJ2-1	TRBV28	NA	TRBD1	CASSSRGPEQFF	TGTGCCAGCAGTTCGAGGGGGCCTGAGCAGTTCTTC
TRBJ2-5	TRBV5-1	NA	TRBD2	CASGTSGGAYETQYF	TGCGCCAGCGGAACAAGCGGGGGGGCCTATGAGACCCAGTACTTC
TRBJ1-2	TRBV5-8	NA	NA	CASSFTGTRNGYTF	TGTGCCAGCAGCTTCACCGGGACAAGAAATGGCTACACCTTC
TRBJ1-2	TRBV14	NA	TRBD1	CASSQTGTALSSGYTF	TGTGCCAGCAGCCAAACCGGGACAGCACTATCGAGTGGCTACACCTTC
TRBJ1-2	TRBV5-1	few	TRBD1	CASSSRDRGFEGYTF	TGCGCCAGCAGTTCGAGGGACAGGGGCTTCGAGGGCTACACCTTC
TRBJ1-5	TRBV28	NA	NA	CASSKGGNSNQPQHF	TGTGCCAGCAGTAAAGGAGGGAATAGCAATCAGCCCCAGCATTTT
TRBJ2-1	TRBV5-1	NA	TRBD2	CASSLASGGAYNEQFF	TGCGCCAGCAGCTTGGCCTCCGGGGGGGCTTACAATGAGCAGTTCTTC
TRBJ2-7	TRBV27	NA	TRBD2	CASSLGGGEQYF	TGTGCCAGCAGTTTAGGCGGGGGCGAGCAGTACTTC
TRBJ2-3	TRBV4-2	NA	TRBD2	CASSQDQRGITDTQYF	TGTGCCAGCAGCCAAGATCAGCGGGGGATAACAGATACGCAGTATTTT
TRBJ2-1	TRBV9	once	NA	CASSVVRDTDNEQFF	TGTGCCAGCAGCGTAGTAAGGGACACGGACAATGAGCAGTTCTTC
TRBJ1-5	TRBV7-9	NA	TRBD1	CASSFGQGSDQPQHF	TGTGCCAGCAGCTTTGGACAGGGGAGCGATCAGCCCCAGCATTTT
TRBJ2-6	TRBV10-2	NA	TRBD2	CASSAAGGSGANVLTF	TGCGCCAGCAGCGCCGCGGGGGGCTCTGGGGCCAACGTCCTGACTTTC
TRBJ1-6	TRBV2	NA	NA	CASKGEENSPLHF	TGTGCTTCAAAGGGGGAAGAAAATTCACCCCTCCACTTT
TRBJ2-7	TRBV6-5	NA	NA	CASSPSGYEQYF	TGTGCCAGCAGCCCCTCGGGGTACGAGCAGTACTTC
TRBJ1-2	TRBV7-8	once	TRBD1	CASSLVTGGGGYTF	TGTGCCAGCAGCTTAGTAACAGGGGGCGGCGGCTACACCTTC
TRBJ2-1	TRBV28	NA	NA	CASTVRGRYNEQFF	TGTGCCAGCACCGTGAGGGGGAGATACAATGAGCAGTTCTTC
TRBJ2-3	TRBV6-1	NA	NA	CASSESVEADTQYF	TGTGCCAGCAGTGAATCGGTGGAGGCAGATACGCAGTATTTT
TRBJ1-2	TRBV7-2	NA	NA	CASSLVQGDYGYTF	TGTGCCAGCAGCTTAGTTCAGGGTGACTATGGCTACACCTTC
TRBJ2-1	TRBV6-1	NA	NA	CASRGYNEQFF	TGTGCCAGTCGGGGGTACAATGAGCAGTTCTTC
TRBJ1-3	TRBV7-2	NA	NA	CASSLGAAQQPTIYF	TGTGCCAGCAGCTTAGGGGCCGCACAGCAGCCCACCATATATTTT
TRBJ1-3	TRBV6-5	NA	NA	CASSSPHRTAGNTIYF	TGTGCCAGCAGTTCCCCCCATCGGACAGCTGGAAACACCATATATTTT
TRBJ2-7	TRBV15	NA	TRBD1	CATSRGARQGSYEQYF	TGTGCCACCAGCAGAGGTGCGAGACAGGGCTCGTACGAGCAGTACTTC
TRBJ1-2	TRBV9	NA	NA	CASSVEGGGPNYGYTF	TGTGCCAGCAGCGTAGAAGGGGGGGGCCCAAACTATGGCTACACCTTC
TRBJ2-5	TRBV5-1	NA	NA	CASSLGQQETQYF	TGCGCCAGCAGCTTGGGACAGCAAGAGACCCAGTACTTC
TRBJ2-2	TRBV6-5	NA	TRBD1	CASTETSGGGGELFF	TGTGCCAGCACCGAAACATCAGGGGGTGGCGGGGAGCTGTTTTTT
TRBJ2-5	TRBV9	NA	TRBD2	CASSVGGMETQYF	TGTGCCAGCAGCGTGGGGGGGATGGAGACCCAGTACTTC
TRBJ1-1	TRBV7-6	NA	TRBD1	CASSFGDRGGTEAFF	TGTGCCAGCAGCTTCGGCGACAGGGGAGGCACTGAAGCTTTCTTT
TRBJ2-2	TRBV5-5	NA	NA	CASSTSGTGELFF	TGTGCCAGCAGCACATCCGGGACCGGGGAGCTGTTTTTT